This TCR beta chain derives from a study of CD8 T cells in ankylosing spondylitis. The CDR3 spans 16 residues. The germline gives CDR1 SGHTS, CDR2 YDEGEE. The V and J ends lost 4 bases and 3 bases, in that order; junction bases with no gene match: 10. In making TCR beta libraries, quantitative 5'-RACE with molecular barcodes was used. TCRdb re-analysed the 5' RACE reads in MiXCR, keeping a single row per CDR3 protein. The sample carries about 700,000 distinct CDR3 sequences, around 17% recorded once. Study-wide points: Clones linked to the disease showed a CD8+ phenotype. They occurred at relatively low frequencies in peripheral blood. About 8 highly homologous variants formed a TCR beta motif that appeared characteristic of ankylosing spondylitis blood. Existing reports had already noted some motif variants in reactive arthritis synovial fluid and blood. There was reportedly significant enrichment of clones that were disease-linked in matched ankylosing spondylitis synovial fluid.

As regards this clonotype: Its antigen is still unknown.

The receptor was derived from a male donor with ankylosing spondylitis. Sequenced material: blood, either unsorted or a sorted T cell fraction (not recorded which). The J gene is TRBJ2-7, the V gene TRBV5-8; 10 bases are a match to TRBD1. In DNA form, the CDR3 reads TGTGCCAGCAGCCTGGGACAGGGGTTAGGTAGCTACGAGCAGTACTTC. Translated: CASSLGQGLGSYEQYF.